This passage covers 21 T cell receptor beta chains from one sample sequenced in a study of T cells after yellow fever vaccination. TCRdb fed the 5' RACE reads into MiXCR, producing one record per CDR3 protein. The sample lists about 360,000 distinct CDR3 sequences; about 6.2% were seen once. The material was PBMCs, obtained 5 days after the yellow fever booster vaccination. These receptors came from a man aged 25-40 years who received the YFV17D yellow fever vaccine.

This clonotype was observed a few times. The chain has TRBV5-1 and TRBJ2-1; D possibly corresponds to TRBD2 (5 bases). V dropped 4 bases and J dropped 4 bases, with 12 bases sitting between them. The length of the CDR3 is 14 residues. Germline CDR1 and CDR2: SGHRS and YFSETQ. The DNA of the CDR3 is TGCGCCAGCAGCCCCAATGGACTGTACAATGAGCAGTTCTTC. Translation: CASSPNGLYNEQFF. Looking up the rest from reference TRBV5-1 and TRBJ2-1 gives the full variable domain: KAGVTQTPRYLIKTRGQQVTLSCSPISGHRSVSWYQQTPGQGLQFLFEYFSETQRNKGNFPGRFSGRQFSNSRSEMNVSTLELGDSALYLCASSPNGLYNEQFFGPGTRLTVL.

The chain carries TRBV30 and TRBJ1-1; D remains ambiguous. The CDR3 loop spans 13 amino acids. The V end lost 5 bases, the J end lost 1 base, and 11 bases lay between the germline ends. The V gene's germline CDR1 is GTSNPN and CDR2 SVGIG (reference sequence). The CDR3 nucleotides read TGTGCCTGGGTGTTTCAGACGAACACTGAAGCTTTCTTT. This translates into CAWVFQTNTEAFF. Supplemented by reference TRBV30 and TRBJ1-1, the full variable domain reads SQTIHQWPATLVQPVGSPLSLECTVEGTSNPNLYWYRQAAGRGLQLLFYSVGIGQISSEVPQNLSASRPQDRQFILSSKKLLLSDSGFYLCAWVFQTNTEAFFGQGTRLTVV.

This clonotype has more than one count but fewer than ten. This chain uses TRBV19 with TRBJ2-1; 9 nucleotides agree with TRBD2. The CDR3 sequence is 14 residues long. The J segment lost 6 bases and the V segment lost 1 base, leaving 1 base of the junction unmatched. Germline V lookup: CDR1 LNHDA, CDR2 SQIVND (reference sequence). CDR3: CASSIATSGNEQFF. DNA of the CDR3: TGTGCCAGTAGTATAGCGACTAGCGGCAATGAGCAGTTCTTC.

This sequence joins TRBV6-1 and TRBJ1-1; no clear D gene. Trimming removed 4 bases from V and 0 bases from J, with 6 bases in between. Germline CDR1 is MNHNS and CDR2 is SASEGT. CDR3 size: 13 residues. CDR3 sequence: CASSVHLNTEAFF. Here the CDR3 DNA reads TGTGCCAGCAGTGTACACCTGAACACTGAAGCTTTCTTT.

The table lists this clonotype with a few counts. In nucleotides, the CDR3 is TGTGCCAGCTCGGCCGGGACTCCAACTTACAATGAGCAGTTCTTC. Amino acids: CASSAGTPTYNEQFF. The chain has TRBV18 and TRBJ2-1, with D possibly matching TRBD2 (6 bases). From germline, CDR1 is KGHSH and CDR2 LQKENI. Trimming removed 6 bases from V and 4 bases from J, with 16 bases in between. The CDR3 length is 15 residues.

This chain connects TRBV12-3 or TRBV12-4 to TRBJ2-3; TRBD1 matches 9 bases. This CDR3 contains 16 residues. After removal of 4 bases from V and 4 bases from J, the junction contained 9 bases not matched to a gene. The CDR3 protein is CASSSLRDRVPDTQYF. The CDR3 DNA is TGTGCCAGCAGTTCACTACGGGACAGGGTACCAGATACGCAGTATTTT.

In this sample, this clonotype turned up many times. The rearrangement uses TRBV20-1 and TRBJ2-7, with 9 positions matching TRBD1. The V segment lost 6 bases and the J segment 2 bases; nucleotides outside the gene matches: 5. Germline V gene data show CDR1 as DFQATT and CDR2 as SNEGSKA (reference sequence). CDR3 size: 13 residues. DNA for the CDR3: TGCAGTGCCAAGGGACAGGGACCCTACGAGCAGTACTTC. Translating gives CSAKGQGPYEQYF.

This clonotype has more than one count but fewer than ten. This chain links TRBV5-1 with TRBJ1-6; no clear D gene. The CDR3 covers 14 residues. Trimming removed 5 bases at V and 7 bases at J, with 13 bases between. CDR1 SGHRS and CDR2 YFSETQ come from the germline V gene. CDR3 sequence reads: CASSDRGINSPLHF. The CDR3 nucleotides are TGCGCCAGCAGTGATCGGGGAATAAATTCACCCCTCCACTTT.

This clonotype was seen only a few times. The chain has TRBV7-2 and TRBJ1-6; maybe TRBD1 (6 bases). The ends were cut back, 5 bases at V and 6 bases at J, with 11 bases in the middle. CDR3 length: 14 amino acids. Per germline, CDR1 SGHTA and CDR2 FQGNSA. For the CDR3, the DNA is TGTGCCAGCAGCCCGGGACACCCTAATTCACCCCTCCACTTT. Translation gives CASSPGHPNSPLHF.

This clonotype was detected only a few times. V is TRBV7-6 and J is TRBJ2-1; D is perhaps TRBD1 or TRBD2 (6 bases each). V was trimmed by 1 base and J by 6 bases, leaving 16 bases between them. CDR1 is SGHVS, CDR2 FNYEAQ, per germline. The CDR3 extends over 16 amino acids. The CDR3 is CASSLEPGGIGNEQFF. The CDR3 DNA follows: TGTGCCAGCAGCTTAGAACCCGGGGGCATTGGCAATGAGCAGTTCTTC.

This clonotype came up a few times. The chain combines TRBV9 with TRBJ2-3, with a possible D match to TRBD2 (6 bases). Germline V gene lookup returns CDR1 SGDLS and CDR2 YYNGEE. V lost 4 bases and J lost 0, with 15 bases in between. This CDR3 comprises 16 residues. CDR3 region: CASSLQAGPSTDTQYF. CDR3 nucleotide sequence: TGTGCCAGCAGCCTCCAAGCGGGCCCTAGCACAGATACGCAGTATTTT.

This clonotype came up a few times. The CDR3 DNA follows: TGTGCCAGCGCAACGGCCTACGAGCAGTACTTC. This codes for CASATAYEQYF. This chain joins TRBV7-2 and TRBJ2-7; D remains ambiguous. V shed 8 bases and J shed 2 bases, with 7 bases lying between them. The CDR3 covers 11 residues. The germline gives CDR1 SGHTA, CDR2 FQGNSA.

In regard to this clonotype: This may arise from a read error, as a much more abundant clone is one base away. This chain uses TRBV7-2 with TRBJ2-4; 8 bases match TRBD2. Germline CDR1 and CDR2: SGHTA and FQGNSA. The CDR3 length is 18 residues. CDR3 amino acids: CASSLASGSLFGKNIEYF. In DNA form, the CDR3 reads TGTGCCAGCAGCTTAGCCAGCGGGAGTTTATTTGGCAAAAACATTGAGTACTTC.

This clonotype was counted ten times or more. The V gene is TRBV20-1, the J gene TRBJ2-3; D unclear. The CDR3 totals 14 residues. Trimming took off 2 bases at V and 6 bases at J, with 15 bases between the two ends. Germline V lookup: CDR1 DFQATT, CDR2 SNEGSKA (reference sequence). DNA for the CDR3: TGCAGTGCTAGACCTGGGAACCAGGCGGATACGCAGTATTTT. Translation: CSARPGNQADTQYF.

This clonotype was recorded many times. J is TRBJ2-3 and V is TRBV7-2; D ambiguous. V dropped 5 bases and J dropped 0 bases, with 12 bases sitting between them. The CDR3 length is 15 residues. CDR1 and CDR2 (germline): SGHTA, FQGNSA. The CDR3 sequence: CASSTGGYSTDTQYF. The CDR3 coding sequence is TGTGCCAGCAGCACCGGCGGCTACAGCACAGATACGCAGTATTTT.

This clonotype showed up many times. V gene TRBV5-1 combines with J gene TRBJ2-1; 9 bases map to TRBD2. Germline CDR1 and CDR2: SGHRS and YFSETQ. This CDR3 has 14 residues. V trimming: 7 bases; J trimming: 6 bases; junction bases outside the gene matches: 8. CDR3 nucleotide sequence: TGCGCCAGCTCTGAAGGTAGCGGGAGCAATGAGCAGTTCTTC. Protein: CASSEGSGSNEQFF.

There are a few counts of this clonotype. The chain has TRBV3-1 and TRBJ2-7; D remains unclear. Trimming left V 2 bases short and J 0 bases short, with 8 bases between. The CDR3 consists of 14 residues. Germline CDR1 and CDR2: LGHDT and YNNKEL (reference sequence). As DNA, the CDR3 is TGTGCCAGCAGCCAAAGGGTCCCCTCCTACGAGCAGTACTTC. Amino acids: CASSQRVPSYEQYF.

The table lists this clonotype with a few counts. CDR3 sequence: CASSFQGYYGYTF. CDR3 nucleotides: TGTGCCAGCAGCTTTCAGGGGTACTATGGCTACACCTTC. V usage is TRBV7-2 and J usage is TRBJ1-2; D is possibly TRBD1 (6 bases). Per germline, CDR1 SGHTA and CDR2 FQGNSA. With 3 bases removed from V and 3 bases from J, the gap between germline ends came to 8 bases. This CDR3 contains 13 residues.

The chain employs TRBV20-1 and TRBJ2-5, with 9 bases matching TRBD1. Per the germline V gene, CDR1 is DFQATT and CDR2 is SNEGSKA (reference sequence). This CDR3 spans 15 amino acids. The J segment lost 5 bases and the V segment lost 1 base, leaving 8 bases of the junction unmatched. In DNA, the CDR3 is TGCAGTGCTAGAGCCCTAGGGACAGGGCGGGAGACCCAGTACTTC. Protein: CSARALGTGRETQYF.

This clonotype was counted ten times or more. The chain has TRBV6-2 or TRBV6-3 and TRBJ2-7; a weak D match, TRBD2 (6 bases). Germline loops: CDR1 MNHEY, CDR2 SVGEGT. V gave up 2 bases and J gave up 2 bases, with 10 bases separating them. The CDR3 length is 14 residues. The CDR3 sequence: CASSYAGPPYEQYF. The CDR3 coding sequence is TGTGCCAGCAGTTACGCGGGGCCGCCCTACGAGCAGTACTTC.

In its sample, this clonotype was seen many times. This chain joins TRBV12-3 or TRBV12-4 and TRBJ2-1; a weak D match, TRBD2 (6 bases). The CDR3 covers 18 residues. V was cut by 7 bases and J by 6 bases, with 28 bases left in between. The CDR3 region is CASTPPLRFRGASNEQFF. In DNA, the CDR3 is TGTGCCAGCACTCCCCCCCTCCGCTTCCGCGGGGCAAGCAATGAGCAGTTCTTC.